This record looks at one T cell receptor (beta chain) sequence and its context. There is no known antigen for this receptor. Base-call qualities are not available, and no considerably larger clone is one nucleotide away. The sample is drawn from a study of blood T cell repertoires in COVID-19 (dated by TCRdb to 2020 to 2022). General notes on the study: Samples covering the acute and convalescent phases of COVID-19 were provided by collaborators in the United States, Italy and Spain. The prospective study material was composed of cDNA or gDNA derived from T cells, B-cell-depleted T cells, or PBMCs. Deeply sampled blood TCRbeta repertoires from subjects exposed to, actively infected with, or recovered from COVID-19 were included in the dataset. The repertoires were made available in a free public database intended to serve as a resource for research on the immune response to SARS-CoV-2. Samples came from the ongoing ImmuneRACE study (first 160 participants) plus 1,254 subjects from 6 global collaborators. The sample metadata nearly always contained a de-identified subject ID, COVID-19 status, age in years and sex. Where available, HLA class I and class II types were taken from metadata supplied by the sample provider and were not determined by assay-based typing. The paper as a whole reports these results and caveats: Clinical and demographic metadata were provided uncurated, with the amount varying by source and participant.

The immunoSEQ Assay, a bias-controlled multiplex PCR, was used to amplify TCRbeta CDR3 regions from genomic DNA. Concerning the study's data processing: Nucleated cell counts per sample were estimated from amplification of reference gene primers within the assay. To quantify the absolute abundance of each unique TCRbeta CDR3 rearrangement, sequence reads were collapsed and filtered. For each sample, productive Simpson clonality was calculated as the square root of Simpson's diversity index over productive rearrangements. Here the immuneACCESS table is served through TCRdb, limited to in-frame sequences with V and J called. Missing clones are a known gap in these copies; in checked studies unresolved V genes cover under half, and the rest lacks a known reason. For V, J and clone size, that table is used; D and trimming come from the DNA. The sample table holds 250,000 to 300,000 clones, of which roughly 87% were seen once. The ten biggest clones cover 2.2% of the sample.

A second Seattle source provided samples from volunteer blood donors who had recovered from COVID-19. The collaborating institutions used their own protocols to collect whole blood in K2EDTA tubes. Collaborator samples were shipped for TCRbeta analysis as frozen whole blood, isolated PBMCs, or DNA extracted from either sample type. The sequenced sample consisted of peripheral blood. The sequence was collected from a woman aged 45-65 years who had recovered from COVID-19.

The sequenced DNA is TGTGCCAGCAGCAGCAGACAGGGTTTGAGAAATTTGAACACTGAAGCTTTCTTT. Its protein is CASSSRQGLRNLNTEAFF. Rearrangement joined TRBV7-2 to TRBJ1-1, with 7 bases in between that match TRBD1. From the cysteine through the phenylalanine, the CDR3 covers 18 amino acids. The retained sequence is limited to the CDR3, 54 bases, with the frame set at the first base. The CDR1 and CDR2 encoded by the germline V gene are SGHTA and FQGNSA. For this chain, trimming is 5 bases at the V end and 0 bases at the J end, and the number of junction bases without a gene match is 15.